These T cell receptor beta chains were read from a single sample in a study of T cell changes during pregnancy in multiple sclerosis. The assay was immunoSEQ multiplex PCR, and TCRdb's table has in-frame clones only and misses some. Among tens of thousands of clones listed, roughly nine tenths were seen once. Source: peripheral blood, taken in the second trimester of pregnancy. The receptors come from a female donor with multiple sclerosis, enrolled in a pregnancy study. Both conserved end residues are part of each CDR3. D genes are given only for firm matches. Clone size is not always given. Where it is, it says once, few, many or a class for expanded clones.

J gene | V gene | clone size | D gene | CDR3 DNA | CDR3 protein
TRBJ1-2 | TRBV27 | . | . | TGTGCCAGCAGTTTATCGCCCAAGGGGTCTTCTAACTATGGCTACACCTTC | CASSLSPKGSSNYGYTF
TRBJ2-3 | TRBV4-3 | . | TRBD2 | TGCGCCAGCAGCCCTTCACTAGCGGGGAGAGATACGCAGTATTTT | CASSPSLAGRDTQYF
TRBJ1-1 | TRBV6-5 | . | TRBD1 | TGTGCCAGCAGTTACTCGACAGGGAGGAACACTGAAGCTTTCTTT | CASSYSTGRNTEAFF
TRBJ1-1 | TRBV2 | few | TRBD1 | TGTGCCAGCAGTGCAGGGGGGCAAACTGAAGCTTTCTTT | CASSAGGQTEAFF
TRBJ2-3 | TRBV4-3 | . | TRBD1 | TGCGCCAGCAGCCTGATGTCGGGACAGGGTGTATCAGATACGCAGTATTTT | CASSLMSGQGVSDTQYF
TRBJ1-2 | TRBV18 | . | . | TGTGCCAGCTCACAGGACTTAGGCTACACCTTC | CASSQDLGYTF
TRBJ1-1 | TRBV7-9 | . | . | TGTGCCAGCAGCTTAGCGGGGCGAAAGAACACTGAAGCTTTCTTT | CASSLAGRKNTEAFF
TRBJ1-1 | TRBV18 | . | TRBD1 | TGTGCCAGCATGGACAGGGAGAACACTGAAGCTTTCTTT | CASMDRENTEAFF
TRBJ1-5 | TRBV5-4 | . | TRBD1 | TGTGCCAGCAGCCCCGGGACAGGCAATCAGCCCCAGCATTTT | CASSPGTGNQPQHF
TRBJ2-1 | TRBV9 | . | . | TGTGCCAGCAGCGTAGCCGGCGGGGGCCCCGCCTACAATGAGCAGTTCTTC | CASSVAGGGPAYNEQFF
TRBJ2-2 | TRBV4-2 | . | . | TGTGCCAGCAGCGACACGGGGGTCTCCGGGGAGCTGTTTTTT | CASSDTGVSGELFF
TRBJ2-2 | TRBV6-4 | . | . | TGTGCCAGCAGTGAAGAGGGCACCGGGGAGCTGTTTTTT | CASSEEGTGELFF
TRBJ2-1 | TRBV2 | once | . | TGTGCCAGCAGTGGGGGAGTCGACCCCTCCTACAATGAGCAGTTCTTC | CASSGGVDPSYNEQFF
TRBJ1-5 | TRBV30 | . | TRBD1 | TGTGCCTGGAGTCCCGGGACAGGGGGCGGTCAGCCCCAGCATTTT | CAWSPGTGGGQPQHF
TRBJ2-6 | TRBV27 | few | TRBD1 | TGTGCCAGCAGTAACCCTTCCCGGACAGGTTTCACCGAAGGGGCCAACGTCCTGACTTTC | CASSNPSRTGFTEGANVLTF
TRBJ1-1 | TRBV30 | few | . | TGTGCTTGGGGGCAGGGGACCAACACTGAAGCTTTCTTT | CAWGQGTNTEAFF
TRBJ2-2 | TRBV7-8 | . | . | TGTGCCAGCAACCCGTCGGGGAAGCCCGGGGAGCTGTTTTTT | CASNPSGKPGELFF
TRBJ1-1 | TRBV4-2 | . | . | TGTGCCAGCAGCCCAGTTGTCCAGGGGAACACTGAAGCTTTCTTT | CASSPVVQGNTEAFF
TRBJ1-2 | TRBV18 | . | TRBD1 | TGTGCCAGCTCCCCCATAGGGGGCGCGGAAGGCTACACCTTC | CASSPIGGAEGYTF
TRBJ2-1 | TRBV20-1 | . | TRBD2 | TGCAGTGCTAGAGCAGGACTAGCTGGGTTCTTC | CSARAGLAGFF
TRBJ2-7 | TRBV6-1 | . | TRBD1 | TGTGCCAGCCACTCAGCTCGACAGGGGTTCTACGAGCAGTACTTC | CASHSARQGFYEQYF
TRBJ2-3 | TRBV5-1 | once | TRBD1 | TGCGCCAGCAGCTGGACAGGGTGGGTCACAGATACGCAGTATTTT | CASSWTGWVTDTQYF
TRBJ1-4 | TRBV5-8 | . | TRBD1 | TGTGCCAGCAGCTTGGACAGGGGTAGCAAAAAACTGTTTTTT | CASSLDRGSKKLFF
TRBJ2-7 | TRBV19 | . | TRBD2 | TGTGCCAGTAAAGGAGACCCGGGGACTAGCGGTACGGACGGATCGTACGAGCAGTACTTC | CASKGDPGTSGTDGSYEQYF
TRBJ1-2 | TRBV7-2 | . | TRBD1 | TGTGCCAGCAGCTCAATCGGGACAGGGAGAAGCGGCTACACCTTC | CASSSIGTGRSGYTF
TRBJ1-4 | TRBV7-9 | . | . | TGTGCCAGCAGCTCGACTGGTTATAATGAAAAACTGTTTTTT | CASSSTGYNEKLFF
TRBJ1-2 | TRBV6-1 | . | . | TGTGCCAGCAGTGCGCGACAGTATGGCTACACCTTC | CASSARQYGYTF
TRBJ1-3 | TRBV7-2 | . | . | TGTGCCAGCAGCTCCCCCCTTAGCTTCGGAAACACCATATATTTT | CASSSPLSFGNTIYF
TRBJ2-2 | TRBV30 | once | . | TGTGCCTGGAGCAGAGGTCCCGGGGAGCTGTTTTTT | CAWSRGPGELFF
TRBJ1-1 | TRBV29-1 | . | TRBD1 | TGCAGCGTTGAAGACGGTTACGGACAGGCCCAAGCTTTCTTT | CSVEDGYGQAQAFF
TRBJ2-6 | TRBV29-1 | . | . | TGCAGCGTTAGAGAGGGAGGTGGGGCCAACGTCCTGACTTTC | CSVREGGGANVLTF
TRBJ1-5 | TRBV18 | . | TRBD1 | TGTGCCAGCTCAGGACAGGGAGGCAATCAGCCCCAGCATTTT | CASSGQGGNQPQHF
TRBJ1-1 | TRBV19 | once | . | TGTGCCAGTAGTAGCCCGACAGGAGAAGCTTTCTTT | CASSSPTGEAFF
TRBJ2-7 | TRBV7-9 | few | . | TGTGCCAGCAGCTTCCGGGATAACTCCTACGAGCAGTACTTC | CASSFRDNSYEQYF
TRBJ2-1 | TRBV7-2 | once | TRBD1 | TGTGCCAGCAGCTTAGACGGGGGCAGGGGGCCGAATGAGCAGTTCTTC | CASSLDGGRGPNEQFF
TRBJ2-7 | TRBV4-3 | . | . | TGCGCCAGCAGCCAGGATCTCCTTGGAGCCTACGAGCAGTACTTC | CASSQDLLGAYEQYF
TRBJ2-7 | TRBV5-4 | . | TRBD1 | TGTGCCAGCGGGCGGTGGGCAGGGGGTTCCTACGAGCAGTACTTC | CASGRWAGGSYEQYF
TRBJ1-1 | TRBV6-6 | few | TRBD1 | TGTGCCAGCAGTCTCCGGGACAGGGTCACTGAAGCTTTCTTT | CASSLRDRVTEAFF
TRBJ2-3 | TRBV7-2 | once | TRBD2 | TGTGCCAGCAGCCCCCGGGTAGCGGGGTACACAGATACGCAGTATTTT | CASSPRVAGYTDTQYF
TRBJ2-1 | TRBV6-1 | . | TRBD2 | TGTGCCAGCAGGGAGATCCTTAGCGGGGGGGTAATCTTC | CASREILSGGVIF